These T cell receptor beta chains were read from a single sample in a study of monozygotic twins with inflammatory bowel disease. TCRdb re-called the 5' RACE reads and shows each CDR3 protein once, DNA omitted. In all, the sample yields some 99,000 distinct CDR3 sequences. The specimen was blood. Every receptor here comes from a human donor with ulcerative colitis or Crohn's disease, or a healthy co-twin of an affected twin (not recorded which). The CDR3 runs from the conserved cysteine through the conserved F or W. The order of the fields is J gene, V gene, CDR3 protein.

>TRBJ1-5|TRBV20-1
CSAGRGIGDQPQHF
>TRBJ2-5|TRBV11-2
CASSSLTGGSLGTQYF
>TRBJ2-2|TRBV5-4
CASSLDKGVPGELFF
>TRBJ2-3|TRBV7-8
CASSLVSGADTQYF
>TRBJ2-2|TRBV20-1
CSARVAPKGTGELFF
>TRBJ1-5|TRBV10-3
CAISGKTGSDQPQHF
>TRBJ1-1|TRBV12-3/TRBV12-4
CASSFVNQGYRTEAFF
>TRBJ2-2|TRBV6-2/TRBV6-3
CASSYHPGLAGAYTGELFF
>TRBJ1-1|TRBV7-8
CASSLVWGTAEAFF
>TRBJ2-2|TRBV19
CASTGSVRRGELFF
>TRBJ2-5|TRBV5-1
CASSLDPQETQYF
>TRBJ2-3|TRBV24-1
CATGDGSTDTQYF
>TRBJ2-5|TRBV6-5
CASSRGQETQYF
>TRBJ2-1|TRBV5-1
CASTTSNNEQFF
>TRBJ2-7|TRBV5-1
CASSPTGPPSYEQYF
>TRBJ1-1|TRBV7-2
CASSVQPNTEAFF
>TRBJ2-5|TRBV20-1
CSARDNGQGSQYF
>TRBJ2-3|TRBV2
CASSDSRATYTDTQYF
>TRBJ2-2|TRBV12-3/TRBV12-4
CASSSPAGETTGELFF
>TRBJ2-7|TRBV5-1
CASSFDRVGFYEQYF
>TRBJ1-1|TRBV19
CASSIDREGGTEAFF
>TRBJ2-1|TRBV15
CATSRETGGIFNEQFF
>TRBJ2-1|TRBV2
CASAVDGFVSYNEQFF
>TRBJ1-1|TRBV6-1
CASSRDRTFDTEAFF
>TRBJ1-5|TRBV9
CASSAQGHGQPQHF
>TRBJ1-2|TRBV5-1
CASSRDRNYGYTF
>TRBJ2-1|TRBV28
CASSVLGGPSENEQFF
>TRBJ2-1|TRBV29-1
CSVVAPGFREQFF
>TRBJ2-1|TRBV5-1
CASSGTSGGAAYNEQFF
>TRBJ1-6|TRBV7-8
CASSLPRSTVNSPLHF
>TRBJ2-7|TRBV28
CASSPRAGQIGHYSYEQYF
>TRBJ2-7|TRBV15
CATSGGGAERDHYEQYF
>TRBJ2-6|TRBV20-1
CSAMTGGSGANVLTF
>TRBJ2-7|TRBV11-2
CASSLEQVEQYF
>TRBJ2-6|TRBV4-2
CASSQSGYEAGANVLTF
>TRBJ1-1|TRBV7-9
CASSFNPGSRNTEAFF
>TRBJ1-1|TRBV5-1
CASSPVPAAMNTEAFF
>TRBJ2-3|TRBV20-1
CSARNPGGVGTDTQYF
>TRBJ2-1|TRBV7-2
CASSLAQGNEQFF
>TRBJ2-2|TRBV7-9
CASSLAPGQGSGELFF
>TRBJ2-7|TRBV5-1
CARGVEDRALYEQYF
>TRBJ2-7|TRBV20-1
CSASSAGTGSYEQYF
>TRBJ2-2|TRBV24-1
CATSDTGTGTGELFF
>TRBJ2-7|TRBV20-1
CSVRTSGEQYF
>TRBJ2-5|TRBV29-1
CSVEPGFLVTQYF
>TRBJ2-6|TRBV24-1
CATSAFRRKSGANVLTF
>TRBJ1-1|TRBV10-3
CAISESGGATEAFF
>TRBJ2-1|TRBV12-3/TRBV12-4
CASRFGTSGVGGSGQFF
>TRBJ1-2|TRBV7-9
CASSSRDLGGYGYTF
>TRBJ2-7|TRBV20-1
CSARDPLAGSYEQYF
>TRBJ2-7|TRBV6-2/TRBV6-3
CASSYAGSSYEQYF
>TRBJ2-3|TRBV7-8
CASSLAQGDTQYF
>TRBJ2-1|TRBV6-5
CASSSGLGQPVSYNEQFF
>TRBJ2-1|TRBV2
CASSGAIEQFF
>TRBJ1-5|TRBV5-5
CASSRGPLSNQPQHF
>TRBJ2-1|TRBV11-2
CASSLRLAGAHYNEQFF